A single count supports the clone carrying this TCR beta chain. This entry is derived from a study of blood T cell repertoires in COVID-19. Overall study: COVID-19 samples from acute and convalescent phases originated in the United States, Italy and Spain. Sample material is recorded as cDNA or gDNA derived from T cells, B-cell-depleted T cells, or PBMCs.

In the original analysis: Quantification of nucleated cells was approximated via reference gene primer amplification. Profiling relied on immunoSEQ multiplex PCR, and the TCRdb table lists in-frame clones only, not all of them. That table supplies the V and J calls and clone size; D and trimming were determined from the DNA. The repertoire holds 150,000 to 200,000 clones, with roughly three quarters as singletons. V shed 4 bases, J shed 7 bases, and the junction held 11 bases outside the gene matches. The CDR3 extends over 16 amino acids. Germline V gene sequence: CDR1 SGDLS, CDR2 YYNGEE. The chain has TRBV9 and TRBJ2-5; the match to TRBD2 covers 12 bases. The sequencing input was peripheral blood. The clonotype originates from a woman between 50 and 59 years old with active or convalescent COVID-19. In DNA, the CDR3 is TGTGCCAGCAGCCCCCGGCTAGCGGGAGGGCCTGCGACCCAGTACTTC. Translation: CASSPRLAGGPATQYF.